One sample yielded the 23 T cell receptor beta chains listed below, sequenced in a study of blood T cell repertoires in COVID-19. This table comes from immunoSEQ multiplex PCR, and its TCRdb copy is limited to in-frame clones, with some not included. This sample has under 140,000 clones, with over 60% found just once. Sequencing was performed on peripheral blood. The receptor source for this set is a woman of 80 years or more with active or convalescent COVID-19.

This clone was detected once. The chain employs TRBV18 and TRBJ2-1; 8 bases line up with TRBD1. Germline trimming cut 6 bases from V and 2 bases from J; bases unmatched to any gene: 15. CDR3 length equals 18 residues. Germline CDR1 and CDR2: KGHSH and LQKENI. CDR3 in DNA: TGTGCCAGCTCCGGTAAGCAGGGGGCAGGCGGACCCTACAATGAGCAGTTCTTC. Protein sequence: CASSGKQGAGGPYNEQFF.

The chain recombines TRBV18 with TRBJ1-1; no clear D. V was clipped by 6 bases and J by 4 bases, with 18 bases between them. The CDR3 totals 15 residues. Germline CDR1 is KGHSH and CDR2 is LQKENI. The CDR3 loop is CASSQTMEGFTEAFF. The CDR3 DNA reads TGTGCCAGCTCTCAAACCATGGAGGGATTCACTGAAGCTTTCTTT.

This sequence joins TRBV7-9 and TRBJ2-3; 12 bases align to TRBD2. The CDR3 totals 16 residues. From germline, CDR1 is SEHNR and CDR2 FQNEAQ (reference sequence). J gave up 5 bases and V 4 bases, and 7 bases lay outside the gene matches. The CDR3 sequence: CASSSRLAGEGDTQYF. The DNA for the CDR3 is TGTGCCAGCAGCTCAAGACTAGCGGGAGAGGGAGATACGCAGTATTTT.

Only a few counts were recorded for this clone. The gene calls are TRBV10-3 and TRBJ2-1; 8 nucleotides match TRBD2. This CDR3 contains 17 residues. From germline, CDR1 is ENHRY and CDR2 SYGVKD. Trimming cost V 3 bases and J 15 bases; bases outside gene matches: 22. The CDR3 sequence is CAISDSIRTSYQRGGFF. The CDR3 DNA reads as TGTGCCATCAGTGATTCCATAAGGACTAGCTACCAAAGGGGGGGGTTCTTC.

The chain has TRBV29-1 and TRBJ2-7; D possibly corresponds to TRBD1 (6 bases). V was clipped by 4 bases and J by 2 bases, with 12 bases between them. From germline, CDR1 is SQVTM and CDR2 ANQGSEA. The length of the CDR3 is 13 residues. The CDR3 reads CSVGTASTYEQYF. DNA for the CDR3: TGCAGCGTTGGGACAGCATCAACCTACGAGCAGTACTTC.

J is TRBJ2-3 and V is TRBV27; 10 nucleotides match TRBD2. Germline V CDR1 and CDR2: MNHEY, SMNVEV (reference sequence). The CDR3 runs to 14 residues. Germline trimming cut 6 bases from V and 4 bases from J; bases unmatched to any gene: 4. The CDR3 sequence: CASRPAGGPDTQYF. The DNA of the CDR3 is TGTGCCAGCAGGCCAGCGGGAGGGCCAGATACGCAGTATTTT.

The chain has TRBV7-3 and TRBJ2-1, with D tentatively TRBD2 (5 bases). The V end was cut by 3 bases, the J end by 8 bases, with 17 bases between. The CDR3 sequence is 15 residues long. Germline lookup yields CDR1 SGHTA and CDR2 FQGTGA. As DNA, the CDR3 is TGTGCCAGCAGCTTTCACTCGGGGAGCATTGATGAGCAGTTCTTC. This gives the protein CASSFHSGSIDEQFF.

V usage is TRBV19 and J usage is TRBJ1-1; no clear D gene. CDR1 and CDR2 from the germline V gene are LNHDA and SQIVND (reference sequence). V was pared by 4 bases and J by 4 bases, with 10 bases between. The CDR3 covers 13 residues. CDR3 in DNA: TGTGCCAGTAGTAAGGAGGGAATCACTGAAGCTTTCTTT. It is translated as CASSKEGITEAFF.

This sequence joins TRBV6-5 and TRBJ1-1; D call uncertain. Trimming took off 5 bases at V and 1 base at J, with 2 bases between the two ends. Germline V lookup: CDR1 MNHEY, CDR2 SVGAGI. The CDR3 totals 11 residues. The CDR3 sequence is CASSRNTEAFF. The DNA for the CDR3 is TGTGCCAGCAGTCGGAACACTGAAGCTTTCTTT.

The genes are TRBV19 and TRBJ2-3, with no clear D. The germline gives CDR1 LNHDA, CDR2 SQIVND (reference sequence). Trimming removed 1 base at V and 6 bases at J, with 14 bases between. The CDR3 extends over 15 amino acids. Written as DNA, the CDR3 is TGTGCCAGTAGTATAGGAAACCCCTCACAGGATACGCAGTATTTT. It is translated as CASSIGNPSQDTQYF.

This rearrangement joins TRBV19 to TRBJ2-5, with 7 positions matching TRBD1. J gave up 4 bases and V 4 bases, and 3 bases lay outside the gene matches. CDR1 LNHDA and CDR2 SQIVND come from the germline V gene (reference sequence). The CDR3 is 13 amino acids. CDR3 nucleotides: TGTGCCAGTAGTAACAGGGGCGGAGAGACCCAGTACTTC. Amino acids: CASSNRGGETQYF.

V is TRBV4-2 and J is TRBJ2-2; possibly TRBD1 for D (6 bases). Trimming pared 1 base from V and 4 bases from J, leaving 7 bases between. Germline CDR1 is LGHNA and CDR2 is YNFKEQ. The CDR3 runs to 14 residues. The CDR3 coding sequence is TGTGCCAGCAGCCAAGCCAGGGGCACCGGGGAGCTGTTTTTT. It encodes CASSQARGTGELFF.

V and J are TRBV5-6 and TRBJ2-2; perhaps TRBD2 as D (6 bases). Germline CDR1 and CDR2: SGHDT and YYEEEE. Trimming left V 4 bases short and J 5 bases short, with 15 bases between. CDR3 length: 15 amino acids. Here the CDR3 reads CASSPWGVETGELFF. CDR3 sequence (DNA): TGTGCCAGCAGCCCATGGGGGGTAGAGACCGGGGAGCTGTTTTTT.

This clone was counted at least ten times. The gene calls are TRBV15 and TRBJ2-2, with D possibly being TRBD1 (6 bases). Germline CDR1 LNHNV, CDR2 YYDKDF (reference sequence). This CDR3 has 16 amino acids. V was trimmed by 0 bases and J by 2 bases, leaving 10 bases between them. The CDR3 protein is CATSRDGTPNTGELFF. The CDR3 DNA reads as TGTGCCACCAGCAGAGACGGGACACCCAACACCGGGGAGCTGTTTTTT.

The rearrangement joins TRBV2 to TRBJ1-2; tentative D call: TRBD1 (6 bases). V was trimmed by 6 bases and J by 8 bases, leaving 16 bases between them. The CDR3 totals 13 residues. CDR1 is SNHLY and CDR2 is FYNNEI in the germline V gene. This chain's CDR3 is CASRAGQIRGYTF. For the CDR3, the DNA is TGTGCCAGCAGGGCCGGACAGATCAGGGGCTACACCTTC.

The chain joins TRBV28 to TRBJ2-1; 9 bases are a match to TRBD2. CDR1 is MDHEN and CDR2 is SYDVKM in the germline V gene. Trimming at V came to 3 bases and at J to 7 bases, leaving 16 bases not matched to a gene. The CDR3 covers 18 residues. The CDR3 DNA is TGTGCCAGCAGTTTTCGGCTAGCGGGAATAGGTCTAGTGAATGAGCAGTTCTTC. Its protein product is CASSFRLAGIGLVNEQFF.

This rearrangement joins TRBV11-2 to TRBJ1-2; tentatively, D is TRBD1 (5 bases). The V gene lost 1 base and the J gene lost 7 bases, with 16 bases spanning the gap. Germline V gene lookup returns CDR1 SGHAT and CDR2 FQNNGV. The CDR3 contains 15 residues. CDR3 nucleotide sequence: TGTGCCAGCAGCTTAGGTACAGGCCTGTTGGGTGGCTACACCTTC. Protein: CASSLGTGLLGGYTF.

CDR3 DNA: TGTGCCAGTAGTCCAGGGGACCTGCCCCACTACGAGCAGTACTTC. Protein: CASSPGDLPHYEQYF. The chain couples TRBV19 to TRBJ2-7; TRBD1 might be the D (6 bases). The CDR3 is made up of 15 amino acids. The germline V gene has CDR1 LNHDA and CDR2 SQIVND (reference sequence). The V end was cut by 5 bases, the J end by 3 bases, with 17 bases between. Supplemented by reference TRBV19 and TRBJ2-7, the full variable domain reads DGGITQSPKYLFRKEGQNVTLSCEQNLNHDAMYWYRQDPGQGLRLIYYSQIVNDFQKGDIAEGYSVSREKKESFPLTVTSAQKNPTAFYLCASSPGDLPHYEQYFGPGTRLTVT.

The genes are TRBV6-4 and TRBJ2-3; TRBD2 matches 12 bases. Trimming cost V 3 bases and J 4 bases; bases outside gene matches: 5. CDR3 length: 16 amino acids. The germline CDR1 and CDR2 sequences are MRHNA and SNTAGT. The CDR3 spells CASSELAGGAADTQYF. CDR3 DNA sequence: TGTGCCAGCAGTGAACTAGCGGGAGGCGCAGCAGATACGCAGTATTTT.

V usage is TRBV28 and J usage is TRBJ1-1; D remains unclear. Trimming stripped 3 bases from V and 0 bases from J, with 5 bases between. CDR3 length equals 13 residues. CDR1 and CDR2 (germline): MDHEN, SYDVKM. The chain's CDR3 is CASSLRMNTEAFF. CDR3 DNA: TGTGCCAGCAGTTTGCGGATGAACACTGAAGCTTTCTTT.

In DNA, the CDR3 is TGTGCCAGCAGCACACGGCGGGATTGGACAGATACGCAGTATTTT. The encoded protein is CASSTRRDWTDTQYF. J is TRBJ2-3 and V is TRBV7-9; D perhaps matches TRBD2 (6 bases). The CDR3 has 15 amino acids. The germline gives CDR1 SEHNR, CDR2 FQNEAQ (reference sequence). V gave up 5 bases and J gave up 3 bases, with 15 bases separating them.

The rearrangement uses TRBV12-5 and TRBJ1-5, with a weak D call TRBD1 (5 bases). Trimming took 1 base from V and 9 from J, leaving 16 bases between them. The CDR3 totals 15 residues. CDR1 LGHNT and CDR2 FRNRAP come from the germline V gene. This CDR3 reads CASGLDLGVIRPQHF. The CDR3, as DNA: TGTGCTAGTGGTTTGGATTTAGGGGTTATCCGGCCCCAGCATTTT.

This chain joins TRBV6-5 and TRBJ2-7; TRBD1 aligns across 7 bases. Germline loops: CDR1 MNHEY, CDR2 SVGAGI. V dropped 4 bases and J dropped 3; count of bases not matched to a gene: 9. The CDR3 is made up of 15 amino acids. This CDR3 reads CASSFGQEPFYEQYF. CDR3 sequence (DNA): TGTGCCAGCAGTTTCGGACAGGAACCCTTCTACGAGCAGTACTTC.